This T cell receptor beta chain is from a study of blood T cell repertoires in COVID-19. Study context: Some COVID-19 samples were acute and others convalescent; all came from the United States, Italy and Spain. T cells, B-cell-depleted T cells, or PBMCs provided the cDNA or gDNA that served as material.

V gave up 4 bases and J gave up 1 base, with 11 bases separating them. Germline V CDR1 and CDR2: SGHRS, YFSETQ. The CDR3 runs 14 residues. Authors' data handling: Reference gene primer amplification gave nucleated cell count estimates. Clones were read by immunoSEQ multiplex PCR, and TCRdb kept only the in-frame ones, dropping some. The V and J calls and clone size come from that table; D and trimming were worked out from the DNA. Of 45,000 to 70,000 clones in the sample, approximately 82% were seen once. This receptor was taken from a woman of 80 years or more with acute or convalescent COVID-19. Specimen: peripheral blood. The V gene is TRBV5-1, the J gene TRBJ1-1; D perhaps matches TRBD1 (6 bases). In nucleotides, the CDR3 is TGCGCCAGCAGCAACAAACAGGGGAACACTGAAGCTTTCTTT. It is translated as CASSNKQGNTEAFF.